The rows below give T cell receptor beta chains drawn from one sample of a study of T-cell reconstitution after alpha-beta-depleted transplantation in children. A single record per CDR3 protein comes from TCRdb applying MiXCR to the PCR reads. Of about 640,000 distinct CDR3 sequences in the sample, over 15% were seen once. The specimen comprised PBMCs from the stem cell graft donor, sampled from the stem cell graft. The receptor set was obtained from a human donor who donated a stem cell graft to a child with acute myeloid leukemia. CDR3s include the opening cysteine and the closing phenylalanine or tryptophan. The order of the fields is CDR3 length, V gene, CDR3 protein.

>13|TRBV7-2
CASSLTGTREQFF
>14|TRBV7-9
CASCRAGGPNEQYF
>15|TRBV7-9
CASSTPSGVTGELFF
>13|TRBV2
CATRRGTDNEQFF
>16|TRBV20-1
CSARDPGANYNSPLHF
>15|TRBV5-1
CASSPGTGGMYGYTF
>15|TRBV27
CASSEQGLSGNTIYF
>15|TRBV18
CASSPYLTGTDTQYF
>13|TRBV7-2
CASSSQEYNEQFF
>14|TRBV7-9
CASSEGLSNQPQHF
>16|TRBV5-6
CASSPSPGGLYNEQFF
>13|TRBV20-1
CSADRVSYNEQFF
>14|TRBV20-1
CSALPAISNQPQHF
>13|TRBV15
CATSGGTIKPQHF
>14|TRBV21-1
CASSKEGLVETQYF
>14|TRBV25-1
CASSGSRTSYEQYF
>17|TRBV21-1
CASSKEKGQGFVTEAFF
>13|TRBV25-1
CASSEFGNTEAFF
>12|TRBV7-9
CASSSPTQPQHF
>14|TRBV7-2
CASSLGPPSYEQYF
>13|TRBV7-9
CASNLQQGAEAFF
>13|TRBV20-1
CSARGSVNEKLFF
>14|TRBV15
CATSRVGVDTEAFF
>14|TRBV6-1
CASSGRESNSPLHF
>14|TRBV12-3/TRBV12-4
CASSSRDRNSPLHF
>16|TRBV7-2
CASSSRTSGGPHEQYF
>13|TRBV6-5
CASSTGDVETQYF
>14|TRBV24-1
CATSPTGAWETQYF
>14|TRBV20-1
CSASPGRLNTEAFF
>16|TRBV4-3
CASSQDAAGGQGEQFF
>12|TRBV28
CASSQTWTEAFF
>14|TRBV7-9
CASSLVNRDLGYTF
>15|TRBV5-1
CASSGTGTGRAEAFF
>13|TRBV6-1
CASSPSDRRADTF
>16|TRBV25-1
CASSDPDRGTTGELFF
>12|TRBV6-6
CASKGMGTEAFF
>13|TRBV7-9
CASSLLGGFGYTF
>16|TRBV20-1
CSARDSGGTGLREQYF
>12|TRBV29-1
CSVSQQNTEAFF
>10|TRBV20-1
CSARGDTQYF
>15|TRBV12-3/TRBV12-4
CASSLGQGASNEQFF
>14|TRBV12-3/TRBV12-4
CASSPPDRNTEAFF
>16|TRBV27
CASSLSTKSSYNEQFF
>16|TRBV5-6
CASSLGTSGGIETQYF
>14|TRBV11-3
CASSSGQMDSPLHF
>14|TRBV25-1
CASSEYGGQYEQYF
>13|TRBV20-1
CSARVLRATTQYF
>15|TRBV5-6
CASSDAPQGGNTIYF
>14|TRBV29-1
CSVLQGGANYGYTF
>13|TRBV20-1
CSAQGRNNQPQHF
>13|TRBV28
CASYGQSNQPQHF
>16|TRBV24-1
CATSDRFGTPRDEQFF
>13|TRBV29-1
CRAWTADTDTQYF
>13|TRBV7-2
CASSFERTYEQYF